A single sample gave rise to the 15 T cell receptor beta chains below, sequenced in a study of T cell responses to AZD1222 COVID-19 vaccine. TCRdb keeps only in-frame clones here, not all; method: immunoSEQ multiplex PCR. Counted here are roughly 170,000 clones, approximately 93% occurring once; the ten biggest clones make up 0.7% to 0.9%. Sequencing was performed on peripheral blood, taken on day 0 of AZD1222 vaccination. Every receptor here comes from an adult in good health.

The genes are TRBV5-1 and TRBJ2-7; D uncertain. This CDR3 is built from 14 residues. CDR1 and CDR2 from the germline V gene are SGHRS and YFSETQ. The V end lost 4 bases, the J end lost 6 bases, and 17 bases lay between the germline ends. The CDR3 nucleotides are TGCGCCAGCAGCGGAACCTATCCCTTTTTCGAGCAGTACTTC. Encoded protein: CASSGTYPFFEQYF.

The chain combines TRBV12-3 or TRBV12-4 with TRBJ1-1; possibly TRBD1 for D (6 bases). V lost 5 bases, J lost 9 bases, and 16 bases lay in between. The CDR3 has 13 amino acids. In nucleotides, the CDR3 is TGTGCCAGCAGTAGTATTACAGGGTCACAAGCTTTCTTT. As protein: CASSSITGSQAFF.

The chain links TRBV6-2 or TRBV6-3 to TRBJ2-1; 10 bases map to TRBD2. After removal of 2 bases from V and 12 bases from J, the junction contained 1 base not matched to a gene. The germline gives CDR1 MNHEY, CDR2 SVGEGT. The CDR3 extends over 12 amino acids. DNA for the CDR3: TGTGCCAGCAGTTACATAGCGGGGGGGCAGTTCTTC. Translating it yields CASSYIAGGQFF.

This chain connects TRBV3-1 (or the pseudogene TRBV3-2) to TRBJ2-1; 11 nucleotides agree with TRBD2. Germline CDR1 LGHDT, CDR2 YNNKEL (reference sequence). There are 16 residues in the CDR3. Losses at the gene ends were 5 bases for V and 5 bases for J; bases not matched to a gene: 8. Here the CDR3 reads CASSWIIAGGNNEQFF. The DNA for the CDR3 is TGTGCCAGCAGCTGGATAATAGCGGGGGGGAACAATGAGCAGTTCTTC.

V and J are TRBV30 and TRBJ1-6; D remains unclear. The CDR3 runs 13 residues. V lost 3 bases and J lost 8, with 11 bases in between. Germline V gene data show CDR1 as GTSNPN and CDR2 as SVGIG (reference sequence). The CDR3 reads CAWSPGPDSPLHF. As DNA, the CDR3 is TGTGCCTGGAGCCCCGGGCCGGATTCACCCCTCCACTTT.

The CDR3 DNA sequence: TGTGCCACCAGTGATTCCTTCGGGGCGAACACCGGGGAGCTGTTTTTT. The encoded protein is CATSDSFGANTGELFF. The V call is TRBV24-1, the J call TRBJ2-2, with D possibly matching TRBD2 (5 bases). Germline CDR1 is KGHDR and CDR2 is SFDVKD. The CDR3 is 16 residues long. The V end lost 2 bases, the J end lost 0 bases, and 9 bases lay between the germline ends.

The V and J genes are TRBV18 and TRBJ2-6, with TRBD1 as a possible D gene (5 bases). V was cut by 3 bases and J by 3 bases, with 9 bases left in between. The CDR3 loop spans 15 amino acids. Germline assignment: CDR1 KGHSH and CDR2 LQKENI. CDR3: CASSPQGVGANVLTF. The CDR3 DNA is TGTGCCAGCTCACCTCAAGGGGTTGGGGCCAACGTCCTGACTTTC. Using reference TRBV18 and TRBJ2-6 for the parts outside the CDR3, the full variable domain is NAGVMQNPRHLVRRRGQEARLRCSPMKGHSHVYWYRQLPEEGLKFMVYLQKENIIDESGMPKERFSAEFPKEGPSILRIQQVVRGDSAAYFCASSPQGVGANVLTFGAGSRLTVL.

The J gene is TRBJ1-6, the V gene TRBV7-2; 10 nucleotides agree with TRBD1. The V gene's germline CDR1 is SGHTA and CDR2 FQGNSA. Unmatched junction bases numbered 5, after V lost 2 bases and J lost 7 bases. The CDR3 loop spans 16 amino acids. The CDR3 DNA is TGTGCCAGCAGCTTACGAGGACAGGGGGGAAATTCACCCCTCCACTTT. This encodes CASSLRGQGGNSPLHF.

V and J are TRBV19 and TRBJ2-7, with TRBD1 matching 7 bases. This CDR3 spans 14 amino acids. CDR1 is LNHDA and CDR2 is SQIVND in the germline V gene (reference sequence). The V and J ends lost 5 bases and 6 bases, in that order; junction bases with no gene match: 10. Here the CDR3 reads CASSSRQGSGEQYF. In DNA, the CDR3 is TGTGCCAGTAGTTCAAGACAGGGTTCAGGCGAGCAGTACTTC.

In this sample, this clone turned up a few times. The rearrangement joins TRBV6-2 or TRBV6-3 to TRBJ2-1, with 7 bases matching TRBD1. CDR1 MNHEY and CDR2 SVGEGT come from the germline V gene. Trimming at V came to 5 bases and at J to 4 bases, leaving 11 bases not matched to a gene. The CDR3 consists of 16 residues. The CDR3: CASSPITGAAYNEQFF. For the CDR3, the DNA is TGTGCCAGCAGTCCGATAACAGGGGCCGCTTACAATGAGCAGTTCTTC.

The genes are TRBV10-2 and TRBJ1-2, with TRBD1 matching 9 bases. The CDR3 spans 14 residues. Germline assignment: CDR1 WSHSY and CDR2 SAAADI. V shed 6 bases and J 2 bases; nucleotides not matched to a gene: 4. CDR3 loop: CASRSGTGNYGYTF. In DNA, the CDR3 is TGCGCCAGCAGGTCCGGGACAGGGAACTATGGCTACACCTTC.

V is TRBV7-8 and J is TRBJ1-6; unclear D gene. The CDR3 length is 15 residues. V lost 6 bases, J lost 9 bases, and 18 bases lay in between. Germline CDR1 reads SGHVS; CDR2 reads FQNEAQ. CDR3 loop: CASSSTTDAGSPLHF. CDR3 bases: TGTGCCAGCAGTTCGACTACAGACGCTGGTTCACCCCTCCACTTT.

This clone was observed a single time. This chain uses TRBV6-1 with TRBJ2-2; D uncertain. CDR3 length: 16 amino acids. Deletions cut 2 bases from V and 0 bases from J, with 10 bases between. Germline V gives CDR1 MNHNS, CDR2 SASEGT. This CDR3 is CASSEWQPTNTGELFF. CDR3 coding DNA: TGTGCCAGCAGTGAATGGCAGCCAACGAACACCGGGGAGCTGTTTTTT.

The chain recombines TRBV7-9 with TRBJ1-1; D possibly corresponds to TRBD1 (5 bases). V lost 3 bases, J lost 1 base, and 9 bases lay in between. This CDR3 spans 14 amino acids. CDR1 and CDR2 from the germline V gene are SEHNR and FQNEAQ (reference sequence). The CDR3 bases are TGTGCCAGCAGCTTGCTACAGGAGAACACTGAAGCTTTCTTT. It translates to CASSLLQENTEAFF.

V is TRBV13 and J is TRBJ2-5; D is unresolved. The CDR3 has 12 amino acids. Per the germline V gene, CDR1 is PRHDT and CDR2 is FYEKMQ (reference sequence). The V and J ends lost 0 bases and 4 bases respectively, with 3 bases between them. CDR3 sequence (DNA): TGTGCCAGCAGCTTAGGCTCAGAGACCCAGTACTTC. Translating gives CASSLGSETQYF.